The entry below describes one TCR beta chain. Antigen specificity is unknown. This sample stems from a study of CD8 T cells in ankylosing spondylitis. Study findings and constraints: Ankylosing spondylitis blood appeared to carry a characteristic TCR beta motif of several highly homologous variants.

MiXCR was run by TCRdb on the 5' RACE reads, yielding one entry per CDR3 protein. The sample lists about 540,000 distinct CDR3 sequences, over 9.5% seen once, with about 6.8% in the top ten. V shed 10 bases and J shed 8 bases, with 20 bases lying between them. The length of the CDR3 is 13 residues. The V gene's germline CDR1 is MNHNS and CDR2 SASEGT. The sequencing sample was made of blood, either unsorted or a sorted T cell fraction (not recorded which). The source of this sequence is a male donor with ankylosing spondylitis. This rearrangement joins TRBV6-1 to TRBJ1-2; D call uncertain. The CDR3 DNA is TGTGCCACCCGGACCAAGCAGCGCCAAGGCTACACCTTC. The encoded protein is CATRTKQRQGYTF.